This passage covers 22 T cell receptor beta chains from one sample sequenced in a study of T cells in Graves' hyperthyroidism and ophthalmopathy. What was amplified from RNA transcripts were TCR beta CDR3 regions. A first-round RT-PCR of the TCR CDR3 used the HTBI primer set. TCRdb reprocessed the multiplex PCR reads via MiXCR and lists one record per CDR3 protein. The sample yields roughly 500,000 distinct CDR3 sequences, roughly a quarter seen once. Source material: blood. The receptor source for this set is a woman in her twenties or thirties with Graves' ophthalmopathy.

There are a few counts of this clonotype. The gene calls are TRBV19 and TRBJ1-1; no clear D. The germline CDR1 and CDR2 sequences are LNHDA and SQIVND (reference sequence). The CDR3 runs to 16 residues. V lost 3 bases and J lost 2, with 16 bases in between. The CDR3: CASSISGANSNTEAFF. For the CDR3, the DNA is TGTGCCAGTAGTATCAGTGGTGCAAATTCAAACACTGAAGCTTTCTTT.

This clonotype was detected ten times or more. The chain employs TRBV29-1 and TRBJ1-2, with 9 bases identical to TRBD1. The ends lost 3 bases at V and 7 bases at J; junction bases unmatched: 15. This CDR3 comprises 16 residues. CDR1 is SQVTM, CDR2 ANQGSEA, per germline. DNA for the CDR3: TGCAGCGTTGAGAGGGGAGGGGTACAGGGGGCTAGTGGCTACACCTTC. Amino acid sequence: CSVERGGVQGASGYTF.

The chain has TRBV10-2 and TRBJ1-2, with D possibly matching TRBD1 (5 bases). Trimming took 6 bases from V and 4 from J, leaving 18 bases between them. This CDR3 comprises 15 residues. Germline V gene data show CDR1 as WSHSY and CDR2 as SAAADI. The chain's CDR3 is CASSAAGTEIYGYTF. CDR3 DNA sequence: TGCGCCAGCAGCGCCGCCGGGACTGAGATCTATGGCTACACCTTC.

This clonotype was recorded at least ten times. The CDR3 sequence is CASSLVFRGRKHTEAFF. In nucleotides, the CDR3 is TGCGCCAGCAGCTTGGTGTTTAGGGGGCGGAAGCACACTGAAGCTTTCTTT. The J gene is TRBJ1-1, the V gene TRBV5-1; TRBD1 matches 7 bases. Germline trimming cut 0 bases from V and 3 bases from J; bases unmatched to any gene: 11. The CDR3 has 17 amino acids. The germline V gene has CDR1 SGHRS and CDR2 YFSETQ.

This CDR3 reads CASSLMGAYNEQFF. Written as DNA, the CDR3 is TGTGCCAGCAGCTTGATGGGGGCCTACAATGAGCAGTTCTTC. The J gene is TRBJ2-1, the V gene TRBV11-2; D could derive from TRBD1 or TRBD2 (5 bases each). The CDR3 runs 14 residues. Trimming took 3 bases from V and 2 from J, leaving 8 bases between them. Looked up from germline, CDR1 is SGHAT and CDR2 is FQNNGV.

This clonotype has a count of ten or more. The J gene is TRBJ2-2, the V gene TRBV5-1, with 9 nucleotides matching TRBD1. This CDR3 region has 16 residues. J lost 3 bases, V lost 0 bases, and 3 bases had no gene match. Germline V gene data show CDR1 as SGHRS and CDR2 as YFSETQ. The CDR3 coding sequence is TGCGCCAGCAGCTTGGCTAGGACAGGGGACACCGGGGAGCTGTTTTTT. This encodes CASSLARTGDTGELFF.

This chain joins TRBV11-1 and TRBJ2-5, with D hard to call. This CDR3 is built from 14 residues. The germline V and J ends were trimmed by 4 bases and 2 bases, with 11 bases remaining between them. Germline V gives CDR1 SGHAT, CDR2 FQDESV (reference sequence). The CDR3 protein is CASSSPDWQETQYF. The CDR3 coding sequence is TGTGCCAGCAGCTCACCTGACTGGCAAGAGACCCAGTACTTC.

This clonotype was found many times. V and J are TRBV27 and TRBJ2-7; 7 bases line up with TRBD1. The CDR3 runs to 15 residues. Unmatched junction bases numbered 6, after V lost 2 bases and J lost 2 bases. The germline V gene encodes CDR1 MNHEY and CDR2 SMNVEV (reference sequence). As DNA, the CDR3 is TGTGCCAGCAGTTTAGCCGGGACAGTGCCCTACGAGCAGTACTTC. It codes for CASSLAGTVPYEQYF.

The V call is TRBV7-9, the J call TRBJ2-7, with D uncertain. CDR3 size: 14 residues. The V gene's germline CDR1 is SEHNR and CDR2 FQNEAQ (reference sequence). The V end lost 4 bases, the J end lost 7 bases, and 17 bases lay between the germline ends. CDR3 coding DNA: TGTGCCAGCAGCTCCGGACGACGTTCGGGTGAGCAGTACTTC. Protein: CASSSGRRSGEQYF.

This rearrangement joins TRBV20-1 to TRBJ2-5, with 9 bases fitting TRBD1. This CDR3 region has 14 residues. Trimming cost V 6 bases and J 5 bases; bases outside gene matches: 10. CDR1 and CDR2 (germline): DFQATT, SNEGSKA (reference sequence). CDR3 sequence: CSADGTGLGETQYF. The CDR3 DNA reads TGCAGTGCCGACGGGACAGGGTTAGGGGAGACCCAGTACTTC.

This chain uses TRBV2 with TRBJ2-7, with D possibly TRBD1 on 6 matching bases. CDR1 is SNHLY and CDR2 is FYNNEI in the germline V gene. Trimming removed 11 bases at V and 0 bases at J, with 11 bases between. This CDR3 has 12 amino acids. CDR3 in amino acids: CAGLTGSYEQYF. The CDR3 coding sequence is TGTGCCGGTCTGACAGGCTCCTACGAGCAGTACTTC.

In the case of this clonotype: No DNA is shown, since the ends of the CDR3 on it are uncertain; the CDR3 is the one TCRdb lists. The rearrangement links TRBV13 to TRBJ1-3. Germline assignment: CDR1 PRHDT and CDR2 FYEKMQ (reference sequence). Both ends counted, the CDR3 spans 20 residues. CDR3 residues: CASSSNPYYEQYFGPDTIYF.

This clonotype was counted many times. This sequence joins TRBV10-2 and TRBJ2-7; a weak D match, TRBD1 (7 bases). CDR1 is WSHSY and CDR2 is SAAADI in the germline V gene. With 8 bases removed from V and 5 bases from J, the gap between germline ends came to 16 bases. The CDR3 covers 13 residues. The CDR3, as DNA: TGCGCCAGCTCCAGGGGGGCATTCGACGAGCAGTACTTC. Translating it yields CASSRGAFDEQYF.

The V call is TRBV3-1, the J call TRBJ2-7, with TRBD2 matching 7 bases. The V gene end was trimmed by 3 bases and the J gene end by 2 bases; junction bases not matched to a gene: 4. The germline gives CDR1 LGHDT, CDR2 YNNKEL (reference sequence). This CDR3 has 14 residues. The CDR3 bases are TGTGCCAGCAGCCATCTAGCGGTTCCCTACGAGCAGTACTTC. As protein: CASSHLAVPYEQYF.

Ten or more counts support this clonotype. V is TRBV5-6 and J is TRBJ1-2, with TRBD1 as a possible D gene (5 bases). The V end was cut by 2 bases, the J end by 5 bases, with 19 bases between. The CDR3 sequence is 16 residues long. Germline V CDR1 and CDR2: SGHDT, YYEEEE. CDR3 protein: CASSFNVGRERYGYTF. In DNA, the CDR3 is TGTGCCAGCAGCTTTAACGTAGGCAGGGAGCGGTATGGCTACACCTTC.

This clonotype occurred many times. The junction shows a germline mismatch at one end, possibly a read error. The chain has TRBV29-1 and TRBJ2-2, with TRBD2 identical over 9 bases. Germline V gene data show CDR1 as SQVTM and CDR2 as ANQGSEA. This CDR3 spans 15 amino acids. CDR3 in amino acids: CSVESGGMNTGELSF. In DNA form, the CDR3 reads TGCAGCGTTGAGAGCGGGGGGATGAACACCGGGGAGCTGTCTTTT.

Ten or more counts support this clonotype. The chain couples TRBV6-5 to TRBJ2-2; TRBD1 agrees at 8 bases. J lost 5 bases, V lost 6 bases, and 5 bases had no gene match. Germline V gene lookup returns CDR1 MNHEY and CDR2 SVGAGI. This CDR3 region has 14 residues. The CDR3 is CASSSTGATGELFF. The CDR3 coding sequence is TGTGCCAGCAGCTCGACAGGGGCTACCGGGGAGCTGTTTTTT.

This clonotype was detected many times. The chain combines TRBV6-6 with TRBJ2-7; 10 nucleotides agree with TRBD1. Germline CDR1 reads MNHNY; CDR2 reads SVGAGI (reference sequence). The CDR3 is 16 amino acids. V dropped 4 bases and J dropped 1; count of bases not matched to a gene: 7. CDR3 bases: TGTGCCAGCAGTTCACCGGACAGGGGGGGTTCCTACGAGCAGTACTTC. Protein product: CASSSPDRGGSYEQYF.

Many counts were recorded for this clonotype. The CDR3: CAWEPPNTGELFF. CDR3 DNA: TGTGCCTGGGAGCCACCGAACACCGGGGAGCTGTTTTTT. The chain couples TRBV30 to TRBJ2-2; D unclear. Trimming took off 5 bases at V and 0 bases at J, with 7 bases between the two ends. In germline, CDR1 is GTSNPN, CDR2 SVGIG (reference sequence). The CDR3 has 13 residues. Drawing the rest from reference TRBV30 and TRBJ2-2, the complete variable domain is SQTIHQWPATLVQPVGSPLSLECTVEGTSNPNLYWYRQAAGRGLQLLFYSVGIGQISSEVPQNLSASRPQDRQFILSSKKLLLSDSGFYLCAWEPPNTGELFFGEGSRLTVL.

This clonotype was observed many times. The V gene is TRBV2, the J gene TRBJ1-3; D perhaps matches TRBD1 (6 bases). Trimming took off 5 bases at V and 7 bases at J, with 9 bases between the two ends. The germline V gene encodes CDR1 SNHLY and CDR2 FYNNEI. The CDR3 covers 12 residues. CDR3 DNA sequence: TGTGCCAGCAGTACAGGGTTCAACACCATATATTTT. This encodes CASSTGFNTIYF.

This clonotype was recorded at least ten times. The rearrangement links TRBV12-3 or TRBV12-4 to TRBJ2-3, with 11 bases lining up with TRBD2. After removal of 2 bases from V and 1 base from J, the junction contained 2 bases not matched to a gene. This CDR3 has 16 amino acids. The CDR3 loop is CASSLSGLAGTDTQYF. DNA of the CDR3: TGTGCCAGCAGTTTATCGGGACTAGCGGGCACAGATACGCAGTATTTT.

The chain employs TRBV30 and TRBJ2-7; D ambiguous. The V gene's germline CDR1 is GTSNPN and CDR2 SVGIG (reference sequence). V gave up 0 bases and J gave up 3 bases, with 9 bases separating them. This CDR3 has 13 residues. CDR3 sequence reads: CAWSVLVGYEQYF. In DNA form, the CDR3 reads TGTGCCTGGAGTGTACTGGTTGGCTACGAGCAGTACTTC.